This T cell receptor beta chain was recorded in a study of blood T cells in healthy people across ages. Donors were healthy Caucasian individuals from Russia aged about 6 to 90. Per the germline V gene, CDR1 is MGHRA and CDR2 is YSYEKL. CDR3 length: 13 residues. V shed 1 base and J shed 8 bases, with 11 bases lying between them. It was with a sample-barcoded 5' primer and a J-beta primer mix that a second PCR of roughly 7 to 12 cycles was run. All cDNA molecules were each tagged by a template-switch adaptor with 12 random nucleotides. A single record per CDR3 protein comes from TCRdb applying MiXCR to the 5' RACE reads. This sample has approximately 1,700,000 distinct CDR3 sequences, with about two fifths found just once.

The clonotype originates from a human donor in good health. The specimen was blood. The rearrangement uses TRBV4-1 and TRBJ1-2; a weak D match, TRBD1 (5 bases). This CDR3 reads CASSQVSGNGYTF. CDR3 bases: TGCGCCAGCAGCCAAGTGTCAGGGAACGGCTACACCTTC.